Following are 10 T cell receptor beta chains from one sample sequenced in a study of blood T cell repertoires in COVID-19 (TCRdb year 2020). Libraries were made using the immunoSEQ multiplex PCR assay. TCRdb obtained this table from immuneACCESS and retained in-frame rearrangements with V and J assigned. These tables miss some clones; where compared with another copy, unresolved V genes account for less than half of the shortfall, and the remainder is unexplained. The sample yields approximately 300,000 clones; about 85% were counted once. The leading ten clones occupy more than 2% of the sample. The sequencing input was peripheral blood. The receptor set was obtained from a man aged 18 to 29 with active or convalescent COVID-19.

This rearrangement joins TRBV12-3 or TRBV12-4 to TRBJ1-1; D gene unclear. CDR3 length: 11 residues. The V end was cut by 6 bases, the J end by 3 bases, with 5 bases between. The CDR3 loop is CASSRDTEAFF. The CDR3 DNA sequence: TGTGCCAGCAGCCGGGACACTGAAGCTTTCTTT.

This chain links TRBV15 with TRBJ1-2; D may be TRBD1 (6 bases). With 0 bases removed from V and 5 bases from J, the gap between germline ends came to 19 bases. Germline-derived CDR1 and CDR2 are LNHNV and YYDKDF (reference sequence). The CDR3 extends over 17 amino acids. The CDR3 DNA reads TGTGCCACCAGCAGAGATGGGGTGACAGGAGAATATTATGGCTACACCTTC. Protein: CATSRDGVTGEYYGYTF.

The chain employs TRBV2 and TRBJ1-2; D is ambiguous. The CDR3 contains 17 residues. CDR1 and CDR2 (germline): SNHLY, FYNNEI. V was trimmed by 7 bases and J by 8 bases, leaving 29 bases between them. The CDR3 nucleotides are TGTGCCAGCACCGAAATCTGGGTTGGCAGGTCGAGGGCCGGCTACACCTTC. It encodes CASTEIWVGRSRAGYTF. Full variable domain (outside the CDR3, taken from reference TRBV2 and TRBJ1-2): EPEVTQTPSHQVTQMGQEVILRCVPISNHLYFYWYRQILGQKVEFLVSFYNNEISEKSEIFDDQFSVERPDGSNFTLKIRSTKLEDSAMYFCASTEIWVGRSRAGYTFGSGTRLTVV.

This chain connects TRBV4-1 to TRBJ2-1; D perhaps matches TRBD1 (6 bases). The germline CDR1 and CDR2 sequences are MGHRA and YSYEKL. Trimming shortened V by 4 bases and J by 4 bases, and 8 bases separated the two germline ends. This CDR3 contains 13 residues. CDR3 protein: CASSLTGYNEQFF. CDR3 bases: TGCGCCAGCAGCCTGACAGGATACAATGAGCAGTTCTTC.

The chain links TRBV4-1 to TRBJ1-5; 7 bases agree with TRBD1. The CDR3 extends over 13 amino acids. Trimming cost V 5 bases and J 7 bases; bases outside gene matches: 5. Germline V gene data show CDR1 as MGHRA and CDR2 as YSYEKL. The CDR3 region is CASSGYRGQPQHF. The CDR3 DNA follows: TGCGCCAGCAGCGGGTACAGGGGCCAGCCCCAGCATTTT.

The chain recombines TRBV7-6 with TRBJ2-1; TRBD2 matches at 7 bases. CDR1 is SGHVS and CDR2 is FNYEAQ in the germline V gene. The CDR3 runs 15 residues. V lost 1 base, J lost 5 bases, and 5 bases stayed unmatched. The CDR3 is CASSLVLAANNEQFF. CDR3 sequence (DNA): TGTGCCAGCAGCTTAGTCCTAGCGGCGAACAATGAGCAGTTCTTC. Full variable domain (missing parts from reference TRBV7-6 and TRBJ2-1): GAGVSQSPRYKVTKRGQDVALRCDPISGHVSLYWYRQALGQGPEFLTYFNYEAQQDKSGLPNDRFSAERPEGSISTLTIQRTEQRDSAMYRCASSLVLAANNEQFFGPGTRLTVL.

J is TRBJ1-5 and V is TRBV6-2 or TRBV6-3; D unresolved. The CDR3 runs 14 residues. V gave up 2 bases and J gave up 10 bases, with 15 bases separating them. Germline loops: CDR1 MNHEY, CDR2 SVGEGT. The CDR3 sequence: CASSYVTTRDPQHF. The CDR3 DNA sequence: TGTGCCAGCAGTTACGTGACTACCCGCGATCCCCAGCATTTT.

The CDR3 nucleotides read TGTGCCAGCAGCTCAGCCGGGGGCTACACCTTC. This translates into CASSSAGGYTF. The chain recombines TRBV7-6 with TRBJ1-2, with D unresolved. The V and J ends lost 4 bases and 8 bases respectively, with 8 bases between them. In germline, CDR1 is SGHVS, CDR2 FNYEAQ. The CDR3 runs 11 residues.

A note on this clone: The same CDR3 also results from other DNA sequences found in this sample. The CDR3 region is CASSPRQGAGEQYF. CDR3 coding DNA: TGTGCCAGCTCACCAAGACAGGGGGCTGGCGAGCAGTACTTC. The rearrangement links TRBV18 to TRBJ2-7; TRBD1 agrees at 10 bases. CDR3 length: 14 amino acids. Losses at the gene ends were 2 bases for V and 6 bases for J; bases not matched to a gene: 4. Germline V lookup: CDR1 KGHSH, CDR2 LQKENI.

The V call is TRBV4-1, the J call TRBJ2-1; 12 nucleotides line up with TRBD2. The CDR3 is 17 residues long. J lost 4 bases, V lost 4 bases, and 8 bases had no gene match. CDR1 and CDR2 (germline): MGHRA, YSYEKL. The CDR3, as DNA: TGCGCCAGCAGCCGGGACCTACTAGCGGGGGGATACAATGAGCAGTTCTTC. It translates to CASSRDLLAGGYNEQFF.